This T cell receptor beta chain stems from a study of cytomegalovirus exposure and HLA in healthy donors. Study findings and constraints: The listing of 150 or so TCR beta chains classed them as cytomegalovirus-associated. Some public TCRs appeared in many individuals, while most sequences were rare. The authors confirmed in vitro that a few CMV-associated chains were specific for CMV antigens. It was reported that the classifier diagnosed cytomegalovirus status with high specificity and sensitivity in both the original and validation cohorts.

To note about this clone: The antigen is undetermined.

The data were produced by immunoSEQ multiplex PCR, yet TCRdb's version contains in-frame clones alone and is incomplete. The table has 150,000 to 200,000 clones, around 81% seen once. Sequencing used PBMCs. This sequence originates from a man aged 30 to 39 in good health and CMV-seropositive.

DNA of the CDR3: TGTGCCAGCACCCTACTAGCGGGGGTGAGCACCGGGGAGCTGTTTTTT. Protein product: CASTLLAGVSTGELFF. This chain links TRBV7-2 with TRBJ2-2; 11 nucleotides line up with TRBD2. This CDR3 is built from 16 residues. The germline gives CDR1 SGHTA, CDR2 FQGNSA. Trimming took 7 bases from V and 4 from J; bases not matched to a gene: 8.